This T cell receptor (beta chain) was retrieved from a study of blood T cell repertoires in COVID-19 (dated by TCRdb to about 2020). With regard to the full study: Samples from collaborators originated in the United States, Italy and Spain and spanned both the acute and convalescent phases of COVID-19. The repertoires were released in a freely available public database meant as a resource for research on the immune response to SARS-CoV-2. Where available, HLA class I and class II types were obtained from metadata supplied by the sample provider rather than from assay-based typing. Deeply sampled blood TCRbeta repertoires from subjects exposed to, actively infected with, or recovered from COVID-19 were included in the dataset. Samples came from the ongoing ImmuneRACE study (first 160 participants) plus 1,254 subjects from 6 global collaborators. Nearly every sample came with metadata listing a de-identified subject ID, COVID-19 status, age in years and sex. The prospective study material was composed of cDNA or gDNA derived from T cells, B-cell-depleted T cells, or PBMCs.

Trimming accounts for 3 bases at V and 7 bases at J, while the number of junction bases matched to no gene is 8. In the germline V gene, CDR1 corresponds to SGHVS and CDR2 to FQNEAQ. Including the terminal cysteine and phenylalanine, the CDR3 comprises 14 residues. The entry retains the CDR3 DNA only, 42 bases that are in frame from base 1. In its sample, this clone was seen many times. The specificity of this receptor is unknown. Base qualities were left out, and no much larger clone turns up one base away. Study-level results and caveats: Clinical and demographic metadata were provided uncurated, with the amount varying by source and participant.

Each collaborating institution followed its own protocols to collect whole blood in K2EDTA tubes. Collaborator samples were shipped for TCRbeta analysis as frozen whole blood, isolated PBMCs, or DNA extracted from either sample type. TCRbeta CDR3 regions were amplified from genomic DNA by means of the immunoSEQ Assay, a bias-controlled multiplex PCR. The authors' analysis ran thus. Within the assay, amplification of reference gene primers was used to estimate how many nucleated cells each sample contained. To quantify the absolute abundance of each unique TCRbeta CDR3 rearrangement, sequence reads were collapsed and filtered. For each sample, productive Simpson clonality was calculated as the square root of Simpson's diversity index over productive rearrangements. The immuneACCESS repertoire file appears here via TCRdb, limited to in-frame rearrangements. These files lack a portion of the clones; in checked studies, under half of the deficit traces to unresolved V genes, and the cause of the others is not known. The V and J calls and clone size come from that table; D and trimming were worked out from the DNA. This sample holds more than 85,000 clones; 80% to 95% were observed only once. 4.5% to 6% of the sample is held by the ten biggest clonotypes.

The receptor chain draws on TRBV7-8 and TRBJ1-2; 7 bases in the middle match TRBD1. Sequencing was carried out using peripheral blood. This TCR came from a man between 65 and 85 years old with acute or convalescent COVID-19. The bases read TGTGCCAGCAGCTTTAATAACAGGGGAACTGGCTACACCTTC. Translated, it gives CASSFNNRGTGYTF.